This TCR beta chain was found in a study of T cell repertoires in cytomegalovirus infection. MiXCR, run by TCRdb on the reads, gives a single entry per CDR3 protein. Altogether around 300,000 distinct CDR3 sequences are present, 25% being singletons, with the ten largest covering more than 11%. Germline CDR1 reads DFQATT; CDR2 reads SNEGSKA (reference sequence). The CDR3 has 13 residues. Trimming left V 5 bases short and J 4 bases short, with 14 bases between. This sequence joins TRBV20-1 and TRBJ1-1, with TRBD1 as a possible D gene (5 bases). The source material was PBMCs. This receptor was taken from a human donor in good health (CMV status not recorded). Some clones in this sample may be carry-over from other donors' samples. CDR3 DNA sequence: TGCAGTGCTCCGGGAGCCGGGGGCACTGAAGCTTTCTTT. It yields the protein CSAPGAGGTEAFF.